A single sample gave rise to the 21 T cell receptor beta chains below, sequenced in a study of blood T cell repertoires in COVID-19. Sequenced by immunoSEQ multiplex PCR; TCRdb stores in-frame clones only, minus some. The sample includes roughly 91,000 clones, roughly four fifths of them seen just once. Sequenced sample: peripheral blood. These receptors were taken from a woman at least 80 years old with acute or convalescent COVID-19.

The chain combines TRBV2 with TRBJ2-7; 7 bases agree with TRBD2. Per germline, CDR1 SNHLY and CDR2 FYNNEI. The CDR3 loop spans 15 amino acids. The V gene end was trimmed by 5 bases and the J gene end by 4 bases; junction bases not matched to a gene: 11. The CDR3 coding sequence is TGTGCCAGCAGTCCCAACGGACTAGGGTTTTACGAGCAGTACTTC. This translates into CASSPNGLGFYEQYF.

This chain links TRBV7-3 with TRBJ2-3; D may be TRBD1 (7 bases). Germline CDR1 reads SGHTA; CDR2 reads FQGTGA. V gave up 5 bases and J gave up 4 bases, with 16 bases separating them. The CDR3 covers 15 residues. The CDR3 bases are TGTGCCAGCAGCCAGGGGGGCTCTCGGCCAGATACGCAGTATTTT. Its translation is CASSQGGSRPDTQYF.

The chain joins TRBV7-3 to TRBJ1-3; no firm D call. Trimming left V 5 bases short and J 0 bases short, with 14 bases between. This CDR3 has 16 residues. The germline V gene has CDR1 SGHTA and CDR2 FQGTGA. This CDR3 reads CASSLDPQTSGNTIYF. CDR3 in DNA: TGTGCCAGCAGCCTAGATCCCCAGACCTCTGGAAACACCATATATTTT.

The chain carries TRBV10-2 and TRBJ1-4; D is ambiguous. The CDR3 consists of 14 residues. Germline loops: CDR1 WSHSY, CDR2 SAAADI. V dropped 0 bases and J dropped 10 bases, with 12 bases sitting between them. The CDR3 reads CASSESILNRKLFF. The CDR3 DNA is TGCGCCAGCAGTGAGTCGATTTTGAATAGAAAACTGTTTTTT.

This sequence joins TRBV10-3 and TRBJ1-1; the match to TRBD1 covers 9 bases. Germline V gives CDR1 ENHRY, CDR2 SYGVKD. This CDR3 has 12 residues. The ends lost 0 bases at V and 11 bases at J; junction bases unmatched: 1. The CDR3 loop is CAISESTGGAFF. The CDR3 DNA sequence: TGTGCCATCAGTGAGTCGACAGGGGGTGCTTTCTTT.

The genes are TRBV27 and TRBJ2-7; 10 positions match TRBD2. The CDR3 runs 15 residues. Germline CDR1 and CDR2: MNHEY and SMNVEV (reference sequence). The trim removed 4 bases at V and 4 bases at J, leaving 7 bases unmatched. DNA of the CDR3: TGTGCCAGCAGTTCCCCAGCGGGAGGGATATACGAGCAGTACTTC. Translated, it gives CASSSPAGGIYEQYF.

This clone appeared once. The genes are TRBV19 and TRBJ2-6; D might be TRBD1 (5 bases). CDR1 and CDR2 from the germline V gene are LNHDA and SQIVND (reference sequence). The CDR3 is made up of 18 amino acids. V was pared by 0 bases and J by 4 bases, with 16 bases between. The CDR3 is CASSIDALRVGGANVLTF. CDR3 sequence (DNA): TGTGCCAGTAGTATAGATGCACTCAGGGTTGGAGGGGCCAACGTCCTGACTTTC.

This clone was counted once. This rearrangement joins TRBV4-2 to TRBJ2-5; 10 nucleotides match TRBD2. CDR1 and CDR2 (germline): LGHNA, YNFKEQ. J was trimmed by 5 bases and V by 1 base; bases with no gene match: 13. CDR3 size: 18 residues. CDR3: CASSQAQGDSGRVETQYF. The CDR3 nucleotides are TGTGCCAGCAGCCAAGCACAAGGAGACAGCGGGAGGGTTGAGACCCAGTACTTC.

About this clone: The junction departs from germline at one end; a sequencing error may be responsible. The rearrangement joins TRBV6-5 to TRBJ2-2; 9 bases align to TRBD2. This CDR3 is 14 amino acids long. The germline V gene has CDR1 MNHEY and CDR2 SVGAGI. CDR3 in amino acids: CASKLAGLPGELFF. In DNA form, the CDR3 reads TGTGCCAGCAAGCTAGCGGGGCTACCCGGAGAGCTGTTTTTT.

V and J are TRBV7-8 and TRBJ2-7, with D perhaps TRBD2 (5 bases). Germline-derived CDR1 and CDR2 are SGHVS and FQNEAQ. CDR3 length equals 13 residues. Trimming stripped 1 base from V and 9 bases from J, with 13 bases between. DNA of the CDR3: TGTGCCAGCAGCTTAGGGTCCCCGAGCGGGCAGTACTTC. It yields the protein CASSLGSPSGQYF.

The V gene is TRBV29-1, the J gene TRBJ1-1; D is ambiguous. From germline, CDR1 is SQVTM and CDR2 ANQGSEA. The CDR3 runs 14 residues. Trimming pared 5 bases from V and 5 bases from J, leaving 18 bases between. The CDR3 reads CSVTYTIGRTEAFF. As DNA, the CDR3 is TGCAGCGTTACCTATACCATCGGGAGGACTGAAGCTTTCTTT.

The chain links TRBV7-2 to TRBJ1-1; perhaps TRBD1 as D (6 bases). Deletions cut 6 bases from V and 5 bases from J, with 16 bases between. The CDR3 has 14 residues. Germline V gene data show CDR1 as SGHTA and CDR2 as FQGNSA. The CDR3 loop reads CASSSNTGLTEAFF. In DNA, the CDR3 is TGTGCCAGCAGTTCCAACACAGGGCTGACTGAAGCTTTCTTT.

This clone has a handful of counts. The rearrangement joins TRBV7-9 to TRBJ1-1; a possible D gene is TRBD1 (6 bases). Trimming stripped 5 bases from V and 10 bases from J, with 14 bases between. The germline V gene has CDR1 SEHNR and CDR2 FQNEAQ (reference sequence). The CDR3 runs 12 residues. This CDR3 is CASSLTGSVAFF. CDR3 DNA: TGTGCCAGCAGCCTAACAGGGTCGGTAGCTTTCTTT.

The rearrangement links TRBV2 to TRBJ2-2; TRBD2 agrees at 9 bases. This CDR3 has 15 residues. Germline trimming cut 6 bases from V and 5 bases from J; bases unmatched to any gene: 7. Germline CDR1 and CDR2: SNHLY and FYNNEI. The CDR3 DNA reads as TGTGCCAGCAGAGCGGACGCGGGGGGGACCGGGGAGCTGTTTTTT. Its protein is CASRADAGGTGELFF.

This chain uses TRBV3-1 (or the pseudogene TRBV3-2) with TRBJ2-2; D remains unclear. The CDR3 has 17 residues. Germline values: CDR1 LGHDT, CDR2 YNNKEL (reference sequence). V lost 1 base and J lost 0, with 12 bases in between. This CDR3 is CASSQAGWRPNTGELFF. CDR3 coding DNA: TGTGCCAGCAGCCAAGCCGGGTGGCGACCGAACACCGGGGAGCTGTTTTTT.

This chain links TRBV10-3 with TRBJ2-7; the D is unclear. Per germline, CDR1 ENHRY and CDR2 SYGVKD. Trimming took 6 bases from V and 0 from J, leaving 15 bases between them. The CDR3 contains 15 residues. This CDR3 reads CAIRSLVESSYEQYF. The CDR3 coding sequence is TGTGCCATCAGGTCCCTAGTCGAGAGCTCCTACGAGCAGTACTTC.

V and J are TRBV4-1 and TRBJ2-1; 14 bases fit TRBD2. Germline values: CDR1 MGHRA, CDR2 YSYEKL. The CDR3 contains 15 residues. V shed 4 bases, J shed 8 bases, and the junction held 4 bases outside the gene matches. In DNA, the CDR3 is TGCGCCAGCAGCCGGGGACTAGCGGGGGTCGATGAGCAGTTCTTC. It encodes CASSRGLAGVDEQFF.

The chain recombines TRBV4-1 with TRBJ1-1; 7 bases agree with TRBD1. The CDR3 contains 16 residues. The germline gives CDR1 MGHRA, CDR2 YSYEKL. V was pared by 4 bases and J by 1 base, with 9 bases of the junction left unmatched. CDR3: CASSLRDSPTNTEAFF. The CDR3 DNA is TGCGCCAGCAGCCTCCGGGACAGTCCGACGAACACTGAAGCTTTCTTT.

The chain has TRBV12-5 and TRBJ2-1; D may be TRBD2 (6 bases). The CDR3 totals 16 residues. Trimming took off 6 bases at V and 15 bases at J, with 30 bases between the two ends. Germline CDR1 and CDR2: LGHNT and FRNRAP. CDR3 DNA sequence: TGTGCTAGTGGCAAAATAAACAGTGAAGGGACCGAGGAGGGGTTCTTC. Its translation is CASGKINSEGTEEGFF.

This clone was counted ten times or more. V and J are TRBV5-5 and TRBJ1-5; D may be TRBD1 (6 bases). CDR1 SGHKS and CDR2 YYEKEE come from the germline V gene (reference sequence). Trimming cost V 3 bases and J 5 bases, with 12 bases left between them. This CDR3 spans 14 amino acids. The CDR3: CASSYGAGDQPQHF. The CDR3 nucleotides read TGTGCCAGCAGCTACGGGGCAGGGGATCAGCCCCAGCATTTT.

The rearrangement links TRBV28 to TRBJ2-7, with TRBD1 matching 11 bases. The trim removed 4 bases at V and 3 bases at J, leaving 8 bases unmatched. Germline CDR1 is MDHEN and CDR2 is SYDVKM. This CDR3 has 16 residues. The CDR3 bases are TGTGCCAGCAGTTCGTTGGGGACAGGGGGAATCTACGAGCAGTACTTC. Translating it yields CASSSLGTGGIYEQYF.